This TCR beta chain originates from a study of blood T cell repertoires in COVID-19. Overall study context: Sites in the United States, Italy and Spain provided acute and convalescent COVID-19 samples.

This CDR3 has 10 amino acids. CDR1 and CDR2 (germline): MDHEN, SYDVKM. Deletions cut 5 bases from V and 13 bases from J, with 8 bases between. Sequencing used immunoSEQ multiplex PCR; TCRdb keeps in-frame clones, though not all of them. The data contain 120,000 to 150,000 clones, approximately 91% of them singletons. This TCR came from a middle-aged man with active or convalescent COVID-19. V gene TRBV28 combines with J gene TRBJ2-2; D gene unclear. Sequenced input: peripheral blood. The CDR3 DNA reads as TGTGCCAGCAGTGGCTCGGGGCTGTTTTTT. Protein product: CASSGSGLFF.